Included here is one T cell receptor (beta chain) sequence, with context. Living in 24 US areas, the participants were between roughly 18 and 95 years of age. Participant-reported clinical history was the basis for cohort assignment. The repertoire was sequenced with immunoSEQ multiplex PCR; TCRdb's copy has only in-frame clones and lacks some. Among about 200,000 clones listed, roughly 79% were seen once. These data are taken from a study of blood T cell repertoires in COVID-19. Study-level background: T cells, B-cell-depleted T cells, or PBMCs supplied cDNA or gDNA.

This CDR3 is 13 amino acids long. The V and J ends lost 7 bases and 8 bases, in that order; junction bases with no gene match: 7. Germline V CDR1 and CDR2: MNHEY, SMNVEV (reference sequence). This receptor was taken from a man aged 35-49 years who had recovered from COVID-19. The chain links TRBV27 to TRBJ1-4, with 7 bases lining up with TRBD1. The specimen sequenced was PBMCs or T cells enriched from blood (not recorded which). CDR3 amino acids: CASNINRGEKLFF. In nucleotides, the CDR3 is TGTGCCAGCAATATAAACAGGGGAGAAAAACTGTTTTTT.